A selection of T cell receptor beta chains follows, all from one sample in a study of cytomegalovirus exposure and HLA in healthy donors. Only in-frame clones appear in the TCRdb table, and some are missing; sequencing was by immunoSEQ multiplex PCR. The sample records about 130,000 clones, about 72% being singletons. The sequenced sample consisted of PBMCs. The source is a female donor in good health and CMV-seronegative. The CDR3 runs from the conserved cysteine through the conserved F or W. Each record gives: clone size, D gene, V gene, J gene, CDR3 DNA, CDR3 protein. D genes are given only for firm matches. Only part of the rows carry a size: once, few, many, or a class if the clone is expanded.

few,.,TRBV29-1,TRBJ2-2,TGCAGCGTTGAGGGCGAATCGAACACCGGGGAGCTGTTTTTT,CSVEGESNTGELFF
.,TRBD1,TRBV2,TRBJ1-5,TGTGCCAGCAGAAGACAGGGAAATCAGCCCCAGCATTTT,CASRRQGNQPQHF
.,TRBD1,TRBV19,TRBJ1-1,TGTGCCAGTAGCACAGACCGACAGGGATTGGACACTGAAGCTTTCTTT,CASSTDRQGLDTEAFF
.,TRBD1,TRBV27,TRBJ1-5,TGTGCCAGCAGTTTAGGGGCGGGACAGGGCTACAATCAGCCCCAGCATTTT,CASSLGAGQGYNQPQHF
.,.,TRBV25-1,TRBJ2-7,TGTGCCAGCAGATTTCCGGGCTCCTACGAGCAGTACTTC,CASRFPGSYEQYF
.,.,TRBV5-6,TRBJ1-1,TGTGCCAGCAGCCTACAGGAAACTGAAGCTTTCTTT,CASSLQETEAFF
.,TRBD2,TRBV7-7,TRBJ2-2,TGTGCCAGCAGTCACCTGGGGGGGGTTCGAACCGGGGAGCTGTTTTTT,CASSHLGGVRTGELFF
.,TRBD1,TRBV19,TRBJ1-1,TGTGCCAGTAGTGGGACAGGGGGTTCGGGTGTGAGGACTGAAGCTTTCTTT,CASSGTGGSGVRTEAFF
once,.,TRBV4-3,TRBJ2-7,TGCGCCAGCAGCCAAGAAAGTATTAGGGGGGGATATGGTGTTCACTCCTACGAGCAGTACTTC,CASSQESIRGGYGVHSYEQYF
.,.,TRBV21-1,TRBJ2-7,TGTGCCAGCACCCCTAGATGGTTGAGCTCCTACGAGCAGTACTTC,CASTPRWLSSYEQYF
.,TRBD1,TRBV28,TRBJ2-7,TGTGCCAGCAGTTCCCCGGGACAGGCCTCCTACGAGCAGTACTTC,CASSSPGQASYEQYF
.,TRBD2,TRBV7-2,TRBJ2-6,TGTGCCAGCGGTGGGGGTAGCGGGAGATTGGCAGGGGCCAACGTCCTGACTTTC,CASGGGSGRLAGANVLTF
.,TRBD1,TRBV5-1,TRBJ2-5,TGCGCCAGCAGCAAAGGGACAGGCCAAGAGACCCAGTACTTC,CASSKGTGQETQYF
.,TRBD1,TRBV25-1,TRBJ2-1,TGTGCCAGCAGTAACCCCACAGGGGGTCACTACAATGAGCAGTTCTTC,CASSNPTGGHYNEQFF
.,.,TRBV7-8,TRBJ2-5,TGTGCCAGCAGCTCGGACTGGGAGACCCAGTACTTC,CASSSDWETQYF
.,.,TRBV19,TRBJ1-2,TGTGCCAGTAGTATGGAGCGCTATGGCTACACCTTC,CASSMERYGYTF
.,TRBD2,TRBV28,TRBJ2-1,TGTGCCAGCAGTTTATATAGCGGGGGCTACAATGAGCAGTTCTTC,CASSLYSGGYNEQFF
.,.,TRBV2,TRBJ1-2,TGTGCCAGCAGTGGGGGGCCGGTCCCTAACTATGGCTACACCTTC,CASSGGPVPNYGYTF